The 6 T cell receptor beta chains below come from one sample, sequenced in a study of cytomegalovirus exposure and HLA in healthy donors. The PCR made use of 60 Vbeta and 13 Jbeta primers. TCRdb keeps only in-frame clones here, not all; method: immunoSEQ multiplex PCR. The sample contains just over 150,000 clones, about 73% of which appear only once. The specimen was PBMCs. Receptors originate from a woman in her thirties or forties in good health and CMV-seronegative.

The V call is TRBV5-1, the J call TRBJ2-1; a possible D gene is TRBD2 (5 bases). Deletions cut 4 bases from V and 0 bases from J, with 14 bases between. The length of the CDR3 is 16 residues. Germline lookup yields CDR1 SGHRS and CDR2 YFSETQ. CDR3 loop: CASSDPGRSSYNEQFF. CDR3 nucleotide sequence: TGCGCCAGCAGCGACCCGGGGAGAAGCTCCTACAATGAGCAGTTCTTC.

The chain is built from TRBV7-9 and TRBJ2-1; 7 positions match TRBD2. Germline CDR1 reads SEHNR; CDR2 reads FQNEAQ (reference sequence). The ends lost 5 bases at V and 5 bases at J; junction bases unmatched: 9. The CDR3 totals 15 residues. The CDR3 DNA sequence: TGTGCCAGCAGCCCGGGGGAAAGCGGGAACAATGAGCAGTTCTTC. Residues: CASSPGESGNNEQFF.

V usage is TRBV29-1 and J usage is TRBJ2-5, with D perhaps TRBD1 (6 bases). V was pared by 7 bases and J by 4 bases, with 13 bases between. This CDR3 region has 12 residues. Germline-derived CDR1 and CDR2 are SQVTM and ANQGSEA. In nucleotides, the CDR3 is TGCAGCGCGGACAGTGGGGGAGAGACCCAGTACTTC. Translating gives CSADSGGETQYF.

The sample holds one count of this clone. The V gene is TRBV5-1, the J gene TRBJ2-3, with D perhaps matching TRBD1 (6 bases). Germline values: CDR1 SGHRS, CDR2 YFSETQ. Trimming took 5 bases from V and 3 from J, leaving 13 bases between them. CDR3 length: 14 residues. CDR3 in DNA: TGCGCCAGCAGGGATGGACAGCCAACAGATACGCAGTATTTT. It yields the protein CASRDGQPTDTQYF.

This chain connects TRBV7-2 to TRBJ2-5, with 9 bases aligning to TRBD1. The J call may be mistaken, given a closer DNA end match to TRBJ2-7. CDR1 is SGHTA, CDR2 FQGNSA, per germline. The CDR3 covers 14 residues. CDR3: CASSSRDRGFEQYF. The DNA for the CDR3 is TGTGCCAGCAGCTCGAGAGACAGGGGGTTCGAGCAGTACTTC.

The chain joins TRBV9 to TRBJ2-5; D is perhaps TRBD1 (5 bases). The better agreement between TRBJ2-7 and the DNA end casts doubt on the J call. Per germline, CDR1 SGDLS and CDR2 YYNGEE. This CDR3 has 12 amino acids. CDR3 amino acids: CASGRDYYEQYF. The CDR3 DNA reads TGTGCCAGCGGCAGGGATTACTACGAGCAGTACTTC.